This TCR beta chain was profiled in a study of CD8 T cells in ankylosing spondylitis. The germline V gene has CDR1 SGHRS and CDR2 YFSETQ. V lost 3 bases and J 4 bases, leaving 14 bases between the germline ends. This CDR3 contains 15 residues. This clonotype has at least ten counts. The antigen remains unidentified. Scientists made TCR beta libraries using quantitative 5'-RACE with molecular barcodes. TCRdb called the 5' RACE reads again in MiXCR, with one record for every CDR3 protein. The sample has about 52,000 distinct CDR3 sequences; 7.4% are singletons. Study results and caveats: Disease-linked clones proved CD8+ and comparatively uncommon in peripheral blood. Clones linked to disease were reported to show significant enrichment in matched ankylosing spondylitis synovial fluid. It appeared that ankylosing spondylitis blood was characterized by a TCR beta motif of seven or eight highly homologous variants.

This chain links TRBV5-1 with TRBJ1-3; D is possibly TRBD1 (6 bases). The source material was blood, either unsorted or a sorted T cell fraction (not recorded which). The sequence derives from a female donor with ankylosing spondylitis or in good health (not recorded which). This chain's CDR3 is CASSSAQGEGNTIYF. Written as DNA, the CDR3 is TGCGCCAGCAGCTCCGCACAGGGTGAAGGAAACACCATATATTTT.